This entry features one T cell receptor (beta chain) sequence. The antigen remains unidentified. This entry is derived from a study of OX40 agonist ivuxolimab in advanced cancers. Findings of the study overall: In CD8+ T cells, expanded clones were on average more numerous than in CD4+. Several nonresponders also turned out to have low normalized T-cell clonal expansion. Partial responders dosed at 0.1-3.0 mg/kg displayed clonal expansion ranking among the lowest.

Clones were sequenced by immunoSEQ multiplex PCR, and TCRdb holds only the in-frame ones, with some missing. This table has about 14,000 clones, 91% appearing once. This CDR3 is 15 amino acids long. In germline, CDR1 is SGHRS, CDR2 YFSETQ. The ends lost 4 bases at V and 4 bases at J; junction bases unmatched: 10. Sample: CD4+ or CD8+ T cells sorted from blood, taken in a trial of the OX40 agonist ivuxolimab. This sequence was found in an adult with an advanced solid tumor such as melanoma, head and neck, liver or kidney cancer. The chain has TRBV5-1 and TRBJ1-2, with 7 bases that match TRBD1. The CDR3 DNA is TGCGCCAGCAGCCCACAGACAGGGTTGGCCTATGGCTACACCTTC. This codes for CASSPQTGLAYGYTF.